Below, one TCR beta chain is given with its context. Its antigen is currently not known. Base qualities are not recorded, but no much larger clone differs from it by a single base. What this sample's time point label stands for: pre-sensitization, week 0. Interpreted using the paper, the treatment or condition label stands for: therapeutic diphenylcyclopropenone sensitization with weekly scalp DPC. At every patch-test visit, the blood draw took place before the patch test was put on. Patients were considered eligible if aged 18 to 70, diagnosed with alopecia and deemed suitable for DPC therapy, and patients were excluded if pregnant. Total RNA was extracted from unfractionated whole blood that had been collected in Tempus Blood RNA tubes. This entry belongs to a study of human T cells and chemical hapten exposure (dated by TCRdb to 2020 to 2022). Describing the broader study: For sensitization, 2% DPC in acetone was applied to a 2 cm by 2 cm area of upper inner arm skin. Approximately 28 alopecia patients gave blood for TCR sequencing at one to four time points (pre-sensitization, 2, 6 and 24 weeks). Blood samples were taken from patients before sensitization (week 0) and at 2, 6 and about 24 weeks after DPC sensitization. In alopecia patients, the study followed how the peripheral blood TCR repertoire changed in vivo over primary and secondary sensitization to diphenylcyclopropenone (DPC), a hapten. Alopecia areata with under or over 50% scalp involvement, alopecia totalis and alopecia universalis were represented in the patient cohort, which was mostly female. Libraries were pooled for sequencing, and variation in per-sample TCR yields was attributed mainly to small differences in library volumes within the pool. Patch tests used Finn chambers with 0.01% DPC on the upper back, scored after 6 days by International Contact Dermatitis Research Group standards. Weekly therapeutic DPC doses were additionally applied to the scalp of patients throughout the roughly 24-week study period. Broader findings and caveats from the paper: All patients had alopecia, a presumed autoimmune disease, so their immune response might differ from that of healthy individuals. Significantly more large CDR3 similarity clusters were formed by expanded TCRs than by pre-sensitization or healthy control sets, consistent with antigen-driven responses. Patch test score correlated positively with the number of PT1 expanded TCRs, reaching significance at thresholds 8, 16 and 32 but not at 4. After repeated subsampling, the strength of the expansion versus patch-test correlation and the threshold at which it became significant changed. No change with DPC sensitization was found in the number of TCRs above 1 in 1000 frequency, and no evidence of global repertoire structure alterations was found.

Library preparation was by RACE. Sequencing used a NextSeq 500. During library preparation, unique molecular identifiers were attached to individual cDNA molecules so that TCRs could be counted in a quantitative, reproducible way. Each blood RNA sample was used to sequence both TCR alpha and TCR beta chains. For the original study's pipeline: Samples had a median of about 96,000 TCRs, with a range from about 23,224 to 750,000. The Decombinator software suite was used to annotate V, J and CDR3 in the TCR reads. For PS versus PT1 abundance plots, all samples were subsampled to the same number of TCRs (28,000). Expanded TCRs were defined as absent before sensitization and observed at least eight times at the 2-week time point. The public reads were quality trimmed at Q25 with fastp and then assembled into clones with MiXCR by TCRdb, keeping productive beta chains. Identical CDR3 proteins give one entry, which carries the most common genes and DNA. The V and J calls, along with clone size, are taken from TCRdb and not from the paper's own processing. For this sample the table gives roughly 90,000 distinct CDR3 sequences, of which 8% to 10% were detected only once. Approximately 3.9% of the sample goes to the ten largest clones.

The material sequenced was whole blood, taken in connection with sensitization to the hapten diphenylcyclopropenone (DPC). The receptor comes from a woman between 40 and 50 years old with alopecia areata. Some clones in this sample may be carry-over from other donors' samples.

The CDR3 reads CASSQDRGGAAYEQYF. The sequenced DNA: TGCGCCAGCAGCCAAGATCGGGGGGGGGCCGCCTACGAGCAGTACTTC. The chain was built from TRBV4-3 and TRBJ2-7, and 8 bases in between align with TRBD2. The CDR3 numbers 16 residues from cysteine through phenylalanine. This entry keeps only the CDR3 DNA: 48 bases, framed from base 1. Reading the germline V gene gives CDR1 LGHNA and CDR2 YSLEER. From V the trimming removes 0 bases and from J it removes 2 bases, while the gene matches leave 6 bases of the junction unaccounted for.